This TCR beta chain was profiled in a study of T cell repertoires in ileal Crohn's disease. The CDR3 is made up of 15 amino acids. V trimming: 5 bases; J trimming: 4 bases; junction bases outside the gene matches: 11. CDR1 SGHTA and CDR2 FQGNSA come from the germline V gene. Generated by immunoSEQ multiplex PCR, the TCRdb table keeps only in-frame clones and is missing some. Of about 4,100 clones in the sample, around three quarters are singletons; the top ten hold 6.5% to 7.5%. The V and J genes are TRBV7-2 and TRBJ2-7; 7 bases line up with TRBD1. Material: ileal tissue. This receptor was identified in an adult with Crohn's disease. As DNA, the CDR3 is TGTGCCAGCAGCATTTCGCAGGGGGAGCTTTACGAGCAGTACTTC. Amino acids: CASSISQGELYEQYF. Combining the CDR3 with reference TRBV7-2 and TRBJ2-7 gives the whole variable domain GAGVSQSPSNKVTEKGKDVELRCDPISGHTALYWYRQSLGQGLEFLIYFQGNSAPDKSGLPSDRFSAERTGGSVSTLTIQRTQQEDSAVYLCASSISQGELYEQYFGPGTRLTVT.